A selection of T cell receptor beta chains follows, all from one sample in a study of human T cells and chemical hapten exposure. One entry per CDR3 protein, called by TCRdb with MiXCR from the RACE reads. The sample comprises about 70,000 distinct CDR3 sequences, about 6% of which are singletons, and around 3.4% rests with the top ten. Input material: whole blood. The receptors originated from a female donor in good health. Some clones in this sample may be carry-over from other donors' samples. Each CDR3 is given with its conserved first and last residue. The D gene is left open where the match is weak. Expanded clones get a size class; other rows say once, few or many, or leave the size out.

TRBJ2-1	-	TRBV7-9	few	TGTGCCAGCAGCAAGACCGAAGCTCGGGATGAGCAGTTCTTC	CASSKTEARDEQFF
TRBJ1-2	TRBD1	TRBV12-3/TRBV12-4	many	TGTGCCAGCAGTTTCGGGACAGACTATGGCTACACCTTC	CASSFGTDYGYTF
TRBJ2-1	TRBD2	TRBV7-2	many	TGTGCCAGCAGCTTAGATCGGTTAGCGGGACCCGACAATGAGCAGTTCTTC	CASSLDRLAGPDNEQFF
TRBJ2-7	-	TRBV3-1	-	TGTGCCAGCAGCCAAGATCGGGCATACGAGCAGTACTTC	CASSQDRAYEQYF
TRBJ2-1	TRBD2	TRBV4-3	medium-sized	TGCGCCAGCAGCCAACAAACTAGCGGAGATTACAATGAGCAGTTCTTC	CASSQQTSGDYNEQFF
TRBJ1-1	-	TRBV20-1	-	TGCAGTGCTAGAGTTCAAGGTACTGAAGCTTTCTTT	CSARVQGTEAFF
TRBJ2-3	-	TRBV12-3/TRBV12-4	many	TGTGCCAGCACCCTGACAGGCCCCACAGATACGCAGTATTTT	CASTLTGPTDTQYF
TRBJ2-5	-	TRBV5-4	many	TGTGCCAGCAGCTTGGCTGGGCGGGGACAAGAGACCCAGTACTTC	CASSLAGRGQETQYF
TRBJ2-2	-	TRBV7-2	-	TGTGCCAGCAGCTTCCCCCCCGGAGTCACCGGGGAGCTGTTTTTT	CASSFPPGVTGELFF
TRBJ2-7	-	TRBV18	-	TGTGCCAGCTCACCGGGGGCAGTCTACGAGCAGTACTTC	CASSPGAVYEQYF
TRBJ2-3	TRBD1	TRBV5-1	many	TGCGCCAGCAGCTCCCAAGGAACAGGGGGCCTCATAGATACGCAGTATTTT	CASSSQGTGGLIDTQYF
TRBJ1-1	-	TRBV7-8	few	TGTGCCAGCAGCTTAGCGAGTGAGGGGGGGCTAAAGACTGAAGCTTTCTTT	CASSLASEGGLKTEAFF
TRBJ2-1	-	TRBV6-2/TRBV6-3	medium-sized	TGTGCCAGCAGCCCGCTAGAATACAATGAGCAGTTCTTC	CASSPLEYNEQFF
TRBJ2-7	TRBD2	TRBV30	-	TGTGCCTGGAGTCGGGACTTGCGGGAGAGCGAGCAGTACTTC	CAWSRDLRESEQYF